This T cell receptor (beta chain) came from a study of regulatory T cells in long-lasting Graves disease. Notes on the study in general: Possibly, accuracy suffered from the small sample size.

Assembly of TCR beta libraries relied on iRepertoire HTBI primers together with Arm-PCR of CDR3 regions. TCRdb itself ran the multiplex PCR reads through MiXCR, one entry per CDR3 protein. This sample has about 470,000 distinct CDR3 sequences, with roughly 20% found just once. To note about this clonotype: Its specificity is unknown.

As to time point: persistent/refractory GD, antithyroid drugs over 5 years with positive TRAb. TCR sequences were obtained from RNA taken from PBMCs. Graves' disease diagnosis relied on American Thyroid Association guidelines. The authors drew 7.5 to 10 milliliters of peripheral blood into EDTA tubes. The sample consisted of peripheral blood mononuclear cells (PBMCs), taken when the disease was refractory, from a patient treated with antithyroid drugs. The clonotype comes from a female donor with Graves disease.

This chain's CDR3 is CSVGFTPYEQYF. CDR3 nucleotides: TGCAGCGTGGGCTTCACGCCCTACGAGCAGTACTTC. This chain connects TRBV29-1 to TRBJ2-7; D unclear. V lost 6 bases, J lost 2 bases, and 11 bases lay in between. This CDR3 contains 12 residues. Germline CDR1 and CDR2: SQVTM and ANQGSEA.